The present TCR beta chain was sequenced within a study of cytomegalovirus exposure and HLA in healthy donors. Whole-study context: A preliminary data release comprised tens of millions of unique TCRs obtained from HLA-typed donors.

Despite likely unrecorded immune exposures, the donors were nominally healthy at the time of sampling. It was with 60 Vbeta and 13 Jbeta primers that the PCR ran. Only in-frame clones appear in the TCRdb table, and some are missing; sequencing was by immunoSEQ multiplex PCR. This sample's table has about 160,000 clones. CDR3 length: 14 residues. V trimming: 6 bases; J trimming: 7 bases; junction bases outside the gene matches: 6. Per germline, CDR1 MNHEY and CDR2 SVGAGI. Sequenced material: PBMCs. The clonotype comes from a woman in her fifties or sixties in good health and CMV-seronegative. The chain uses TRBV6-5 and TRBJ1-6, with 7 bases aligning to TRBD1. The CDR3, as DNA: TGTGCCAGCAGCCCCGGGACAGAAAATTCACCCCTCCACTTT. It specifies CASSPGTENSPLHF.